The entry that follows covers one T cell receptor beta chain sequence. This sample was included in a study of blood T cell repertoires in COVID-19. Turning to the study itself: T cells, B-cell-depleted T cells, or PBMCs supplied cDNA or gDNA.

The V gene's germline CDR1 is SGHNT and CDR2 YYREEE (reference sequence). CDR3 length: 14 residues. V lost 4 bases to trimming and J lost 1 base; unmatched junction nucleotides: 4. The method was immunoSEQ multiplex PCR; TCRdb's version includes in-frame clones alone and lacks a portion of them. The table has 100,000 to 120,000 clones, about four fifths seen once. This clonotype was sampled from a woman aged 55-75 years with acute or convalescent COVID-19. This rearrangement joins TRBV5-4 to TRBJ1-2; 7 positions match TRBD1. Material for sequencing was peripheral blood. The CDR3, as DNA: TGTGCCAGCAGCCGACAGGGAGTTAACTATGGCTACACCTTC. This codes for CASSRQGVNYGYTF.